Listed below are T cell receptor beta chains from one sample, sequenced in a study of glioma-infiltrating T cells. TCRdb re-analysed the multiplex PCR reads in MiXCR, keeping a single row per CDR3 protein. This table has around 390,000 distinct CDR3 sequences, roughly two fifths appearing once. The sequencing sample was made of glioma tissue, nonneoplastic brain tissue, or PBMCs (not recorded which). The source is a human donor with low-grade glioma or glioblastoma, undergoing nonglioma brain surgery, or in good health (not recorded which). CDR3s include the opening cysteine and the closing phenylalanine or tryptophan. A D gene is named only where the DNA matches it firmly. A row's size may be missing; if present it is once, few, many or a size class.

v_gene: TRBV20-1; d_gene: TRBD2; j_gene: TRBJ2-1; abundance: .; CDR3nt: TGCAGTGCTACGGGAGGTTCGTACAATGAGCAGTTCTTC; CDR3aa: CSATGGSYNEQFF
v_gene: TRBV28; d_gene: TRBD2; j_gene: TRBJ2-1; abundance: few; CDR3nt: TGTGCCAGCAGTTCCATGGGGCTAGCGGGAGGGCCTATTGAGCAGTTCTTC; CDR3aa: CASSSMGLAGGPIEQFF
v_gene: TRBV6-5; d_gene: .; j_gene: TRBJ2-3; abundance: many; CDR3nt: TGTGCCAGCAGTTACTCGACGGCTACCACAGATACGCAGTATTTT; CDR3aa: CASSYSTATTDTQYF
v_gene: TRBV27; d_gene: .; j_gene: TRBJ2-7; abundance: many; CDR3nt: TGTGCCAGCAGCCCCTATCCGGGGGAGTACGAGCAGTACTTC; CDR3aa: CASSPYPGEYEQYF
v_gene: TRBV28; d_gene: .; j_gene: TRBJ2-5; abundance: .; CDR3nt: TGTGCCAGCCAAAACCACCAGGGTTTAGAGACCCAGTACTTC; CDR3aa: CASQNHQGLETQYF
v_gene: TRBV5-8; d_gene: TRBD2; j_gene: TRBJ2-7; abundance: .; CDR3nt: TGTGCCAGCAGCTCCTCCGGGACTAGCGGCACCTACGAGCAGTACTTC; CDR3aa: CASSSSGTSGTYEQYF
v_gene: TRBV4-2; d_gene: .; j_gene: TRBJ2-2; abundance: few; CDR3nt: TGTGCCAGCAGCCAAGACCGGGTCCTGAACACCGGGGAGCTGTTTTTT; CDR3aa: CASSQDRVLNTGELFF
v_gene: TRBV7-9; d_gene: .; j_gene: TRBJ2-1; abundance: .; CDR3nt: TGTGCCAGCAGCTCCCCGGGACTCTTCAATGAGCAGTTCTTC; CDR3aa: CASSSPGLFNEQFF
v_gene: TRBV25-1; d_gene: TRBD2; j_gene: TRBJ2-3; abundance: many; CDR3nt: TGTGCCAGCAGACTAGCGGGAGCAGATACGCAGTATTTT; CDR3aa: CASRLAGADTQYF
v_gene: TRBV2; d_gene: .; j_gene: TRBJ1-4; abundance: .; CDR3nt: TGTGCCAGCTGGTCGGGCTACCGTGAAAAACTGTTTTTT; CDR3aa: CASWSGYREKLFF
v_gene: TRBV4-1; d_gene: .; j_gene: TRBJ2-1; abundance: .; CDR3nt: TGCGCCAGCAGCCAAGAACAGGTCTCCTACAATGAGCAGTTCTTC; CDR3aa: CASSQEQVSYNEQFF
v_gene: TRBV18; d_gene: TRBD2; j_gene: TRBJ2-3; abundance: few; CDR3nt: TGTGCCAGCTCACCAAATGGCGGGAGAATCACAGATACGCAGTATTTT; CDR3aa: CASSPNGGRITDTQYF
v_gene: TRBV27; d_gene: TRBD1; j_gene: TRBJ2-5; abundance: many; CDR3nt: TGTGCCAGCAGTCTCTGGACAGGCCAAGAGACCCAGTACTTC; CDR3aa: CASSLWTGQETQYF
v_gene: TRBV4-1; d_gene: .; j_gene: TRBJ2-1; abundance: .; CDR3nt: TGCGCCAGCAGCCAAGTGGAACATGAGCAGTTCTTC; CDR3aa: CASSQVEHEQFF
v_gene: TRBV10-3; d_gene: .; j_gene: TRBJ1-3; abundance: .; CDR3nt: TGTGCCATCAGTGAGTCGAGGGGGGACCCCTCTGGAAACACCATATATTTT; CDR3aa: CAISESRGDPSGNTIYF
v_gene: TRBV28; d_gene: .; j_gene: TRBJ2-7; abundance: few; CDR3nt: TGTGCCAGCAAAAAATCCCTCGAGCAGTACTTC; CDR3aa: CASKKSLEQYF
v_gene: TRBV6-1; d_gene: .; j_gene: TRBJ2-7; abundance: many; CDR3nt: TGTGCCACCCAGGGGACCTACGAGCAGTACTTC; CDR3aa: CATQGTYEQYF
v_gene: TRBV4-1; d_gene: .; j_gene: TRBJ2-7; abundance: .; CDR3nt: TGCGCCAGCAGCCAAGAAGGCAGGATCTACGAGCAGTACTTC; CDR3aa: CASSQEGRIYEQYF
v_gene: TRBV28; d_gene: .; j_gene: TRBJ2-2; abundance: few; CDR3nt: TGTGCCAGCGAGATGGCTGGAGGGCCTGCGGGGGAGCTGTTTTTT; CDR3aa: CASEMAGGPAGELFF
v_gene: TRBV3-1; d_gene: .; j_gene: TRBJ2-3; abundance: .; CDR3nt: TGTGCCAGCAGCCAAGGGTTCGATAGCACAGATACGCAGTATTTT; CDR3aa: CASSQGFDSTDTQYF
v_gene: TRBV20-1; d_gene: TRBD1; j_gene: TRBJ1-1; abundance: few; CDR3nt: TGCAGTGCCGCTAGGACAGGGCACACTGAAGCTTTCTTT; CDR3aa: CSAARTGHTEAFF
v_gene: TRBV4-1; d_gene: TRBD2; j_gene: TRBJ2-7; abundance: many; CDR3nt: TGCGCCAGCAGCCAACTAGCGGGGACCTACGAGCAGTACTTC; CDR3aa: CASSQLAGTYEQYF
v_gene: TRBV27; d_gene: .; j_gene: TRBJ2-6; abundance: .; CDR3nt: TGTGCCAGCAGTTTACTAGGGTTTAGCTCTGGGGCCAACGTCCTGACTTTC; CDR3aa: CASSLLGFSSGANVLTF
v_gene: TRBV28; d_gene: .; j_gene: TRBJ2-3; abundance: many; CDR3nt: TGTGCCAGCACCCTCGGGTTGGTTACAGATACGCAGTATTTT; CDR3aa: CASTLGLVTDTQYF
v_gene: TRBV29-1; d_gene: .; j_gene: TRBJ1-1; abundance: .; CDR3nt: TGCAGCGTGCTTACAGGGTACACTGAAGCTTTCTTT; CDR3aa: CSVLTGYTEAFF
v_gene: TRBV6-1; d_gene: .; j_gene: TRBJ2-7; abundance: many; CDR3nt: TGTGCCAGCACCCGGACAGCTGCCTACGAGCAGTACTTC; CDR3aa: CASTRTAAYEQYF
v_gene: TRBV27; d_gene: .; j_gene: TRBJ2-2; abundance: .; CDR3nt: TGTGCCAGCAGTTTATCGAGAGGGGGGGCGAACACCGGGGAGCTGTTTTTT; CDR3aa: CASSLSRGGANTGELFF
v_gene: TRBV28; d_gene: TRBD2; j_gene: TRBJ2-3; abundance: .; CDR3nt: TGTGCCAGCAGTCAGTTGACTAGCAGCACAGATACGCAGTATTTT; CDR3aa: CASSQLTSSTDTQYF
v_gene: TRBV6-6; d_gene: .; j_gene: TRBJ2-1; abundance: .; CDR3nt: TGTGCCAGCAGCGCAATATCTAACAATAAGCAGTTCTTC; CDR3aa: CASSAISNNKQFF
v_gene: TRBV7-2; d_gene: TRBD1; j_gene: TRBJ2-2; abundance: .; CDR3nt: TGTGCCAGCAGCTCTGGACAGGGCGCGAACACCGGGGAGCTGTTTTTT; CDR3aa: CASSSGQGANTGELFF
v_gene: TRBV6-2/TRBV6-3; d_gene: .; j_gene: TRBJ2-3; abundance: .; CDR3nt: TGTGCCAGCAAAGACCCCCTCGGGAAGCGGTCCTCCACAGATACGCAGTATTTT; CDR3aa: CASKDPLGKRSSTDTQYF
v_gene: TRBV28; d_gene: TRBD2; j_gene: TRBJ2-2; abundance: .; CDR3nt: TGTGCCAGCAGTTTCGGGACTAGCACCGGGGAGCTGTTTTTT; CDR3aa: CASSFGTSTGELFF
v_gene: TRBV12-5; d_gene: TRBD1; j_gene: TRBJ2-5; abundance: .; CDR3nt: TGTGCTAGTGGTTTGGTACCAGGGACAGACCAAGAGACCCAGTACTTC; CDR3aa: CASGLVPGTDQETQYF
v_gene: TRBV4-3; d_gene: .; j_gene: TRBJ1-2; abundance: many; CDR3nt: TGCGCCAGCAGCCAAGATAGGGGGACACCGTATGGCTACACCTTC; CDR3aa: CASSQDRGTPYGYTF
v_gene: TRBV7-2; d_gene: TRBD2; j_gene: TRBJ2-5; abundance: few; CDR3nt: TGTGCCAGCAGCTTTGTCTGGGCGGGAGGCCAAGAGACCCAGTACTTC; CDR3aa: CASSFVWAGGQETQYF
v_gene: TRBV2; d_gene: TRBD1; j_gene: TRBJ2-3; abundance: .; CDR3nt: TGTGCCAGCGAAAGGGACAGAGCCACAGATACGCAGTATTTT; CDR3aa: CASERDRATDTQYF
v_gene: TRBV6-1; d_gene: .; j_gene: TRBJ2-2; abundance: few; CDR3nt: TGTGCCAGCAGTTCCCACCCGGGACAAAACACCGGGGAGCTGTTTTTT; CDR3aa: CASSSHPGQNTGELFF
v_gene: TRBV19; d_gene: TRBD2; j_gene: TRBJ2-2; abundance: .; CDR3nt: TGTGCCAGTAGACCGGGACTAGCTTTGACCGGGGAGCTGTTTTTT; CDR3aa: CASRPGLALTGELFF
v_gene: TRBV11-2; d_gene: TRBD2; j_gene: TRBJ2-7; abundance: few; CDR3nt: TGTGCCAGCAGCTTACGGGGACTAGCGTACTCCTACGAGCAGTACTTC; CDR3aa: CASSLRGLAYSYEQYF
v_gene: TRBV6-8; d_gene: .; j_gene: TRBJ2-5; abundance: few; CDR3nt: TGTGCCAAGGAGGGAGGCCCTCAAGAGACCCAGTACTTC; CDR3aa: CAKEGGPQETQYF
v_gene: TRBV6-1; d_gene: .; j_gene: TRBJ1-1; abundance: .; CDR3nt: TGTGCCAGCTCAGTAGGGCCTAGCACTGAAGCTTTCTTT; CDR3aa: CASSVGPSTEAFF
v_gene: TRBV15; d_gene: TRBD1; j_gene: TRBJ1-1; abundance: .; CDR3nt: TGTGCCCCCAGCAGAGAGCCGGGACAGAGGTCCACTGAAGCTTTCTTT; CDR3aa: CAPSREPGQRSTEAFF
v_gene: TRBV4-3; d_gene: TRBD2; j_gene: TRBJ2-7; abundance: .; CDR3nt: TGCGCCAGCAGCCCTCGAGCGGGAGCCTACGAGCAGTACTTC; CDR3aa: CASSPRAGAYEQYF
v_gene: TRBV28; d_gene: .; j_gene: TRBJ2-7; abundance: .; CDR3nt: TGTGCCAGCAGCGAAGACTATCCATGGTACAGCTATGAGCAGTACTTC; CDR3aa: CASSEDYPWYSYEQYF
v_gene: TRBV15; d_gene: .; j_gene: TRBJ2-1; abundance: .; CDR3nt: TGTGCCACCAGCAGGGGGGGGACACCTAAGGCCTACAATGAGCAGTTCTTC; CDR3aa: CATSRGGTPKAYNEQFF
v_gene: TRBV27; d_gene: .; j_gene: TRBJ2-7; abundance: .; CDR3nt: TGTGCCAGCAGCACCCGGACGCGAAGCTCCTACGAGCAGTACTTC; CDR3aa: CASSTRTRSSYEQYF
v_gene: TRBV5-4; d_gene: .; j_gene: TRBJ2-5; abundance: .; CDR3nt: TGTGCCAGCAGCTTGGAGTCGGGGTCAAAGACCCAGTACTTC; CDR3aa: CASSLESGSKTQYF
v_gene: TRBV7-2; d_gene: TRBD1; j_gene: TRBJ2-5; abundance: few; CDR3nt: TGTGCCAGCAGCTCGGACAGGGGTGGGCAAGAGACCCAGTACTTC; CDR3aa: CASSSDRGGQETQYF
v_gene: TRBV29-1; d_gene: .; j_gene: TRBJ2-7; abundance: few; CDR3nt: TGCAGCGTTGGCGGAGGAACCTCCTACGAGCAGTACTTC; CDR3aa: CSVGGGTSYEQYF
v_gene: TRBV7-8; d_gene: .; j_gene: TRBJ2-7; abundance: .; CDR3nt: TGTGCCAGCAGCTTAATTCGTGGGAGTGGAGAGCAGTACTTC; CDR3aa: CASSLIRGSGEQYF
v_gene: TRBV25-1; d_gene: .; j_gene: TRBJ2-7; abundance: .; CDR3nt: TGTGCCAGCAGTGAAGGATACAACAGGGACGAGCAGTACTTC; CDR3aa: CASSEGYNRDEQYF
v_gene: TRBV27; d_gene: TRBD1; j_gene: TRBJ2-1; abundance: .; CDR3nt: TGTGCCAGCAGTTTAATCCGGGACAGCTACGAGCAGTTCTTC; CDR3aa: CASSLIRDSYEQFF
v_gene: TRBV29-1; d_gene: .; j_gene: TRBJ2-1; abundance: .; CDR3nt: TGCAGCGTTTCGGGCATTGGGCAGGGGCTCTACAATGAGCAGTTCTTC; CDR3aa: CSVSGIGQGLYNEQFF
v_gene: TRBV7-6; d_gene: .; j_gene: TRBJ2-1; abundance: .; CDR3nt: TGTGCCAGCAGCCGAAACCCTGACTCCTACAATGAGCAGTTCTTC; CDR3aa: CASSRNPDSYNEQFF
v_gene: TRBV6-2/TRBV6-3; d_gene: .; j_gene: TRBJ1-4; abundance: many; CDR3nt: TGTGCCAGCAGTTACTCATGGGACAACCGAAATGAAAAACTGTTTTTT; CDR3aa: CASSYSWDNRNEKLFF
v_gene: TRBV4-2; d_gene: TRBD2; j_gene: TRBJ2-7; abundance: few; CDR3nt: TGTGCCAGCAGCCAAGGGACTAGCGGGCTGTACGAGCAGTACTTC; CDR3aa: CASSQGTSGLYEQYF
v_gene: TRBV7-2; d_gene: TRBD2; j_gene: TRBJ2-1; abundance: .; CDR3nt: TGTGCCAGCAGCCACCAAGGACTAGCGGGAGCCTTAGGCAATGAGCAGTTCTTC; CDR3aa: CASSHQGLAGALGNEQFF
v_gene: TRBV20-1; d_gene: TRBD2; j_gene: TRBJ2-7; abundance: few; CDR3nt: TGCAGTGCTAAGGGGGAAACTAGCGGAGACGCCTACGAGCAGTACTTC; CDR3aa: CSAKGETSGDAYEQYF
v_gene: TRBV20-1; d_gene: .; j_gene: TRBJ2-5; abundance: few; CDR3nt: TGCAGTGATACTCACGGGGTTTTAGGGACCCAGTACTTC; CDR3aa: CSDTHGVLGTQYF
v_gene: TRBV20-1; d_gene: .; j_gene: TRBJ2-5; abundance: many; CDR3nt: TGCAGTGCCCCCCCCGCAGGGCGGGCCGAGACCCAGTACTTC; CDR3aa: CSAPPAGRAETQYF